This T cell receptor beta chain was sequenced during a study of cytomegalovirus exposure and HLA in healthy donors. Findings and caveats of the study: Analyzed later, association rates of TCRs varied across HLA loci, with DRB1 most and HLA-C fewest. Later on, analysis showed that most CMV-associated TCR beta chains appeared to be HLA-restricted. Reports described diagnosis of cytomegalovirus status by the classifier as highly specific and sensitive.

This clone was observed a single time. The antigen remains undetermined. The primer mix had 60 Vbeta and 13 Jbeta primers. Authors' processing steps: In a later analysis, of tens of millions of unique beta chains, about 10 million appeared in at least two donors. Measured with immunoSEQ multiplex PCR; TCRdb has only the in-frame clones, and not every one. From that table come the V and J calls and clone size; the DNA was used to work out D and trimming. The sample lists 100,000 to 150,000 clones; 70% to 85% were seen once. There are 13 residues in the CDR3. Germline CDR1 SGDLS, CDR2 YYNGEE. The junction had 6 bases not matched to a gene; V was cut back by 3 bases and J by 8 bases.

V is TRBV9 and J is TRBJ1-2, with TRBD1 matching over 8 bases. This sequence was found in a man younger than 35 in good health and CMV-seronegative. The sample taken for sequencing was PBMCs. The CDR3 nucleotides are TGTGCCAGCAGCGGATACAGGGGGGGAGGCTACACCTTC. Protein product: CASSGYRGGGYTF.